This TCR beta chain was recovered during a study of immune evolution from preneoplasia to lung adenocarcinoma. Whole-study results and caveats: Top clone frequencies peaked in normal lung, apparently declining through invasive adenocarcinoma.

With 0 bases removed from V and 5 bases from J, the gap between germline ends came to 5 bases. Per germline, CDR1 SGHNT and CDR2 YENEEA. The CDR3 covers 13 residues. H&E slides confirmed each diagnosis, reviewed by two pathologists independently. After pathologic assessment, macro-dissection selected premalignant or tumor cells for extraction. A remark on this clone: The antigen remains unidentified.

Clones were read by immunoSEQ multiplex PCR, and TCRdb kept only the in-frame ones, dropping some. Of about 8,300 clones listed, roughly 83% were seen once; the top ten hold about 2.3%. The sequencing sample was made of FFPE invasive lung adenocarcinoma tissue. This chain uses TRBV11-3 with TRBJ2-1, with D uncertain. The source is a person between 45 and 75 years old with lung adenocarcinoma. CDR3: CASSLEDNNEQFF. DNA for the CDR3: TGTGCCAGCAGCTTAGAAGACAACAATGAGCAGTTCTTC.